This TCR beta chain was sequenced in a study of Ad26.COV2.S vaccination and SARS-CoV-2 variants. Overall study results and limits: Estimates derived from TCR breadth and depth analyses may have underestimated total T cell responses. Reports say spike-specific CD8+ and CD4+ T cell responses covered substantial breadth after vaccination. Vaccinees showed greater spike-specific TCR breadth than placebo recipients.

Some clones are missing from TCRdb's copy, which holds only in-frame ones; the method was immunoSEQ multiplex PCR. Here the sample spans around 450,000 clones, around nine tenths being singletons. About this clone: Its specificity is not known.

Stated treatment: about 20 received Ad26.COV2.S at low or high dose, single or two shots; about five received placebo; per-sample allocation not given. Samples came from day 63 after the first vaccine or placebo injection. Vaccination employed an Ad26 vector expressing the Wuhan-strain SARS-CoV-2 spike. This CDR3 spans 15 amino acids. V lost 3 bases to trimming and J lost 1 base, with 14 bases between them. Germline V lookup: CDR1 SGHNT, CDR2 YYREEE (reference sequence). The sample consisted of peripheral blood, taken in a trial of Ad26.COV2.S vaccine versus placebo. The chain is built from TRBV5-4 and TRBJ2-7; no firm D call. The source is a person between 18 and 65 years old who received the Ad26.COV2.S COVID-19 vaccine or a placebo. In nucleotides, the CDR3 is TGTGCCAGCAGCTATCCCGAAAGGGCATCCTACGAGCAGTACTTC. This codes for CASSYPERASYEQYF.